This passage covers 23 T cell receptor beta chains from one sample sequenced in a study of T-cell memory formation after mild COVID-19. TCRdb processed the 5' RACE reads anew with MiXCR; each CDR3 protein has one entry. The profile shows roughly 380,000 distinct CDR3 sequences, approximately 29% of them singletons. The source material was PBMCs or a T cell subset sorted from them (not recorded which). The receptors come from an adult woman who had mild COVID-19 (a few samples of this study predate the infection). Cell type and time point are not known.

The gene calls are TRBV20-1 and TRBJ1-6; D not certain. Deletions cut 4 bases from V and 4 bases from J, with 14 bases between. This CDR3 contains 15 residues. Germline CDR1 is DFQATT and CDR2 is SNEGSKA (reference sequence). CDR3 amino acids: CSAKENIGYNSPLHF. The CDR3, as DNA: TGCAGTGCTAAAGAAAATATAGGGTATAATTCACCCCTCCACTTT.

CDR3 loop: CSARVPLSSYNEQFF. Here the CDR3 DNA reads TGCAGTGCTAGGGTCCCCCTCAGCTCCTACAATGAGCAGTTCTTC. This sequence joins TRBV20-1 and TRBJ2-1; no reliable D call. The CDR3 has 15 amino acids. Trimming cost V 3 bases and J 0 bases, with 12 bases left between them. The germline CDR1 and CDR2 sequences are DFQATT and SNEGSKA (reference sequence).

The chain has TRBV7-2 and TRBJ2-1; D not certain. The CDR3 is made up of 11 amino acids. V was shortened by 4 bases and J by 10 bases, with 8 bases between the two germline ends. Germline-derived CDR1 and CDR2 are SGHTA and FQGNSA. This CDR3 reads CASSSYWEQFF. Written as DNA, the CDR3 is TGTGCCAGCAGCTCTTACTGGGAGCAGTTCTTC. The full variable domain, its missing parts supplied by reference TRBV7-2 and TRBJ2-1, is GAGVSQSPSNKVTEKGKDVELRCDPISGHTALYWYRQSLGQGLEFLIYFQGNSAPDKSGLPSDRFSAERTGGSVSTLTIQRTQQEDSAVYLCASSSYWEQFFGPGTRLTVL.

This clonotype has a handful of counts. The CDR3 nucleotides are TGTGCCAGCAGCGGCGACCTTAGCGGGGGGGGCACAGATACGCAGTATTTT. Protein product: CASSGDLSGGGTDTQYF. The gene calls are TRBV9 and TRBJ2-3; 11 bases agree with TRBD2. The germline gives CDR1 SGDLS, CDR2 YYNGEE. CDR3 length: 17 amino acids. After removal of 3 bases from V and 1 base from J, the junction contained 7 bases not matched to a gene. Filled out from reference TRBV9 and TRBJ2-3, the complete variable domain reads DSGVTQTPKHLITATGQRVTLRCSPRSGDLSVYWYQQSLDQGLQFLIQYYNGEERAKGNILERFSAQQFPDLHSELNLSSLELGDSALYFCASSGDLSGGGTDTQYFGPGTRLTVL.

This clonotype showed up many times. V usage is TRBV5-1 and J usage is TRBJ2-7, with unresolved D. V gave up 2 bases and J gave up 0 bases, with 9 bases separating them. The CDR3 runs 14 residues. CDR1 and CDR2 (germline): SGHRS, YFSETQ. The CDR3 nucleotides read TGCGCCAGCAGCTTAGGCACTAACTCCTACGAGCAGTACTTC. Protein product: CASSLGTNSYEQYF.

This clonotype turned up a few times. This chain connects TRBV20-1 to TRBJ1-6; D is possibly TRBD1 (5 bases). V gave up 0 bases and J gave up 7 bases, with 13 bases separating them. The CDR3 has 15 amino acids. CDR1 is DFQATT and CDR2 is SNEGSKA in the germline V gene (reference sequence). The CDR3 is CSARDLVTANSPLHF. The CDR3 DNA reads TGCAGTGCTAGAGATCTGGTGACAGCAAATTCACCCCTCCACTTT.

The chain carries TRBV7-8 and TRBJ2-7, with 10 bases identical to TRBD1. The junction had 2 bases not matched to a gene; V was cut back by 2 bases and J by 4 bases. The germline V gene encodes CDR1 SGHVS and CDR2 FQNEAQ. The CDR3 spans 14 residues. The CDR3: CASSLTGQGYEQYF. The CDR3, as DNA: TGTGCCAGCAGCTTAACGGGACAGGGGTACGAGCAGTACTTC.

V is TRBV4-1 and J is TRBJ2-1; maybe TRBD1 (5 bases). There are 16 residues in the CDR3. V lost 1 base and J lost 0, with 10 bases in between. Germline-derived CDR1 and CDR2 are MGHRA and YSYEKL. The CDR3 spells CASSQGTLSSYNEQFF. The DNA of the CDR3 is TGCGCCAGCAGCCAAGGGACACTGAGCTCCTACAATGAGCAGTTCTTC.

The chain uses TRBV19 and TRBJ1-1, with a tentative D call TRBD1 (6 bases). Germline CDR1 is LNHDA and CDR2 is SQIVND (reference sequence). The CDR3 covers 13 residues. Trimming removed 6 bases from V and 5 bases from J, with 13 bases in between. CDR3: CASRVQGRTEAFF. In nucleotides, the CDR3 is TGTGCCAGTAGGGTACAGGGACGGACTGAAGCTTTCTTT.

This clonotype has just a few counts. V and J are TRBV5-4 and TRBJ2-7; 7 nucleotides match TRBD1. This CDR3 has 13 amino acids. Germline CDR1 is SGHNT and CDR2 is YYREEE (reference sequence). The trim removed 2 bases at V and 6 bases at J, leaving 5 bases unmatched. The CDR3 DNA is TGTGCCAGCAGCTTTGGACAGGACGGCGAGCAGTACTTC. It codes for CASSFGQDGEQYF.

J is TRBJ2-7 and V is TRBV6-2 or TRBV6-3, with a tentative D call TRBD1 (5 bases). The V end was cut by 8 bases, the J end by 2 bases, with 16 bases between. The length of the CDR3 is 14 residues. Germline CDR1 and CDR2: MNHEY and SVGEGT. DNA of the CDR3: TGTGCCAGCTCACGTGGGGCCCTTACCTACGAGCAGTACTTC. Its protein is CASSRGALTYEQYF.

This clonotype was seen a handful of times. This chain uses TRBV2 with TRBJ2-4; D is possibly TRBD1 (6 bases). V shed 6 bases and J shed 10 bases, with 13 bases lying between them. CDR1 is SNHLY, CDR2 FYNNEI, per germline. This CDR3 is 12 amino acids long. Written as DNA, the CDR3 is TGTGCCAGCAGAACAGGGAAGTGGATTCAGTACTTC. Translating it yields CASRTGKWIQYF. Complete variable domain (other parts from reference TRBV2 and TRBJ2-4): EPEVTQTPSHQVTQMGQEVILRCVPISNHLYFYWYRQILGQKVEFLVSFYNNEISEKSEIFDDQFSVERPDGSNFTLKIRSTKLEDSAMYFCASRTGKWIQYFGAGTRLSVL.

This clonotype turned up a few times. The CDR3 protein is CASSPLAGFGADTQYF. CDR3 coding DNA: TGTGCCAGCAGCCCCCTAGCGGGATTTGGGGCAGATACGCAGTATTTT. The V and J genes are TRBV7-9 and TRBJ2-3; 9 bases line up with TRBD2. Per germline, CDR1 SEHNR and CDR2 FQNEAQ (reference sequence). J was trimmed by 4 bases and V by 5 bases; bases with no gene match: 10. CDR3 size: 16 residues.

This clonotype was detected only a few times. The CDR3 reads CASISGSRGAEAFF. The CDR3 DNA sequence: TGTGCCAGCATCTCAGGGAGCCGGGGCGCTGAAGCTTTCTTT. V is TRBV6-5 and J is TRBJ1-1, with D possibly matching TRBD1 (5 bases). The germline CDR1 and CDR2 sequences are MNHEY and SVGAGI. The V and J ends lost 7 bases and 6 bases respectively, with 18 bases between them. The CDR3 runs to 14 residues.

Only one count was recorded for this clonotype. This chain joins TRBV29-1 and TRBJ2-5, with TRBD2 matching over 10 bases. CDR3 size: 13 residues. J lost 3 bases, V lost 6 bases, and 4 bases had no gene match. In germline, CDR1 is SQVTM, CDR2 ANQGSEA. The DNA for the CDR3 is TGCAGCGTCCTTCTAGCGGGGGAAGAGACCCAGTACTTC. It yields the protein CSVLLAGEETQYF.

This rearrangement joins TRBV7-9 to TRBJ2-7; possibly TRBD2 for D (6 bases). CDR1 is SEHNR and CDR2 is FQNEAQ in the germline V gene (reference sequence). This CDR3 region has 14 residues. V was shortened by 4 bases and J by 2 bases, with 12 bases between the two germline ends. CDR3 coding DNA: TGTGCCAGCAGCTCGGGGGAGTTCCCCTACGAGCAGTACTTC. Translation gives CASSSGEFPYEQYF. The full variable domain, rest sourced from reference TRBV7-9 and TRBJ2-7, is DTGVSQNPRHKITKRGQNVTFRCDPISEHNRLYWYRQTLGQGPEFLTYFQNEAQLEKSRLLSDRFSAERPKGSFSTLEIQRTEQGDSAMYLCASSSGEFPYEQYFGPGTRLTVT.

J is TRBJ1-2 and V is TRBV29-1; perhaps TRBD1 as D (6 bases). Per the germline V gene, CDR1 is SQVTM and CDR2 is ANQGSEA. CDR3 size: 17 residues. V dropped 3 bases and J dropped 0 bases, with 20 bases sitting between them. The CDR3 region is CSVDRQGRVDPNYGYTF. The CDR3 DNA is TGCAGCGTTGACCGGCAGGGGAGGGTTGATCCTAACTATGGCTACACCTTC.

This clonotype was seen ten or more times. This chain uses TRBV5-1 with TRBJ2-4, with 11 positions matching TRBD2. CDR1 and CDR2 (germline): SGHRS, YFSETQ. The CDR3 runs 15 residues. J gave up 0 bases and V 4 bases, and 0 bases lay outside the gene matches. The CDR3 reads CASSGLAGAKNIQYF. The CDR3 DNA follows: TGCGCCAGCAGCGGACTAGCGGGAGCCAAAAACATTCAGTACTTC.

The chain carries TRBV28 and TRBJ1-2, with unresolved D. V lost 4 bases and J lost 4, with 10 bases in between. Germline CDR1 is MDHEN and CDR2 is SYDVKM. The CDR3 consists of 13 residues. The CDR3 bases are TGTGCCAGCAGTTCTGGCACCTCCTATGGCTACACCTTC. Protein: CASSSGTSYGYTF.

This clonotype turned up a few times. V gene TRBV24-1 combines with J gene TRBJ2-1; D ambiguous. CDR3 length: 15 amino acids. V dropped 4 bases and J dropped 9 bases, with 18 bases sitting between them. CDR1 and CDR2 from the germline V gene are KGHDR and SFDVKD. The CDR3 DNA follows: TGTGCCACCAGTGACGCCGCCGGAGCTAGAGGTGAGCAGTTCTTC. Amino acids: CATSDAAGARGEQFF.

This clonotype was seen a handful of times. This chain links TRBV5-1 with TRBJ1-1; D is perhaps TRBD1 (5 bases). Germline V gives CDR1 SGHRS, CDR2 YFSETQ. V lost 0 bases, J lost 0 bases, and 12 bases lay in between. The CDR3 has 16 amino acids. The CDR3: CASSLEGRILNTEAFF. CDR3 DNA: TGCGCCAGCAGCTTGGAGGGACGAATTTTGAACACTGAAGCTTTCTTT. Filled out from reference TRBV5-1 and TRBJ1-1, the complete variable domain reads KAGVTQTPRYLIKTRGQQVTLSCSPISGHRSVSWYQQTPGQGLQFLFEYFSETQRNKGNFPGRFSGRQFSNSRSEMNVSTLELGDSALYLCASSLEGRILNTEAFFGQGTRLTVV.

The V call is TRBV11-1, the J call TRBJ2-1; D remains unclear. Trimming stripped 0 bases from V and 8 bases from J, with 8 bases between. In germline, CDR1 is SGHAT, CDR2 FQDESV (reference sequence). The CDR3 is made up of 13 amino acids. In nucleotides, the CDR3 is TGTGCCAGCAGCTTAGCGTTAAGAGATGAGCAGTTCTTC. The encoded protein is CASSLALRDEQFF. Full variable domain (missing parts from reference TRBV11-1 and TRBJ2-1): EAEVAQSPRYKITEKSQAVAFWCDPISGHATLYWYRQILGQGPELLVQFQDESVVDDSQLPKDRFSAERLKGVDSTLKIQPAELGDSAMYLCASSLALRDEQFFGPGTRLTVL.

This clonotype was seen a handful of times. The chain has TRBV7-2 and TRBJ2-3, with 8 bases lining up with TRBD2. In germline, CDR1 is SGHTA, CDR2 FQGNSA. The CDR3 runs to 16 residues. Losses at the gene ends were 4 bases for V and 5 bases for J; bases not matched to a gene: 11. The CDR3 coding sequence is TGTGCCAGCAGCTCCACCCGGGGGGGTGAGGGAGATACGCAGTATTTT. Amino acid sequence: CASSSTRGGEGDTQYF. The full variable domain, with the rest looked up from reference TRBV7-2 and TRBJ2-3, is GAGVSQSPSNKVTEKGKDVELRCDPISGHTALYWYRQSLGQGLEFLIYFQGNSAPDKSGLPSDRFSAERTGGSVSTLTIQRTQQEDSAVYLCASSSTRGGEGDTQYFGPGTRLTVL.